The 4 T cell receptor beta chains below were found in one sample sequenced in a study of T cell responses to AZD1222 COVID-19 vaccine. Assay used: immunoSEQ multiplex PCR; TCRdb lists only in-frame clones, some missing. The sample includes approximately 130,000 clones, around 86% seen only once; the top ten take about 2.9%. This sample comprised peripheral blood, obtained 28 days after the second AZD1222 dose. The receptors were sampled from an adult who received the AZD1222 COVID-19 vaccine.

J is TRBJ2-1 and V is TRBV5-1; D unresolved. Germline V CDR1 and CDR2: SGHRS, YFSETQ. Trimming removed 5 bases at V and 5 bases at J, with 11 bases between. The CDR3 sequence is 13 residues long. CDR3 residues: CASRAGKDNEQFF. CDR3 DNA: TGCGCCAGCAGAGCCGGTAAAGACAATGAGCAGTTCTTC.

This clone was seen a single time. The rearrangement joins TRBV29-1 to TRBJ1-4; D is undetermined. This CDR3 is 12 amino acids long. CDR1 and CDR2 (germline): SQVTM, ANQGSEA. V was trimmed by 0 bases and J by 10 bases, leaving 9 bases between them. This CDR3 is CSVEDAGGKLFF. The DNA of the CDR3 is TGCAGCGTTGAAGATGCAGGCGGAAAACTGTTTTTT.

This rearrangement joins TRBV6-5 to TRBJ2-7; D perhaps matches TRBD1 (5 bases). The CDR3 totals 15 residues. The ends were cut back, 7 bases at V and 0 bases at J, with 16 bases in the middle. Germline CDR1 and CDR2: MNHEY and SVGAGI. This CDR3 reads CASTRVIGASYEQYF. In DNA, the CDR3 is TGTGCCAGCACCCGGGTTATTGGGGCCTCCTACGAGCAGTACTTC.

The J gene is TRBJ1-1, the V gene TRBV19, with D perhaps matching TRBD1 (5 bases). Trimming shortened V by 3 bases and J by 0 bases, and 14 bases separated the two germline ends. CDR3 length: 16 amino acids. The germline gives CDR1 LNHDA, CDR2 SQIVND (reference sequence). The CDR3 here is CASSIVSGRVNTEAFF. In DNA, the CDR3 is TGTGCCAGTAGTATCGTTTCGGGACGGGTGAACACTGAAGCTTTCTTT. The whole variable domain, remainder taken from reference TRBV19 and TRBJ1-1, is DGGITQSPKYLFRKEGQNVTLSCEQNLNHDAMYWYRQDPGQGLRLIYYSQIVNDFQKGDIAEGYSVSREKKESFPLTVTSAQKNPTAFYLCASSIVSGRVNTEAFFGQGTRLTVV.